This TCR beta chain was sequenced for a study of T cell repertoires in cytomegalovirus infection. Background on the study: A matching HLA type, together with CMV infection, was signaled by public TCR beta signatures.

This clonotype was seen only a few times. The antigen remains undetermined. In TCRdb, the reads were re-called with MiXCR into one record per CDR3 protein. Of hundreds of thousands of distinct CDR3 sequences in the sample, about 31% are singletons; the top ten hold roughly an eighth. Germline CDR1 reads SGHVS; CDR2 reads FNYEAQ. V shed 4 bases, J shed 10 bases, and the junction held 4 bases outside the gene matches. The CDR3 is 13 residues long. The V and J genes are TRBV7-6 and TRBJ1-4; 9 bases agree with TRBD1. Sequencing was performed on cultured CD8+ T cells from PBMCs, taken from culture after CMV antigen stimulation. The clonotype originates from a human donor in good health (CMV status not recorded). Some clones in this sample may be carry-over from other donors' samples. The CDR3 nucleotides read TGTGCCAGCAGCTCGGGACAGGGACGAAAACTGTTTTTT. Translated, it gives CASSSGQGRKLFF.